This TCR beta chain was identified in a study of T cells after posttransplantation cyclophosphamide. Study findings and constraints: Recipient CMV seropositivity and CMV reactivation strongly tracked TRB clonality. Later post-transplant blood repertoires were often dominated by donor CD8+ memory clones.

The related graft donor's blood sample was taken on the day of bone marrow donation. Notes on this clone: The antigen is undetermined.

TCRdb's copy holds only in-frame clones and misses some; the assay was immunoSEQ multiplex PCR. In the table there are about 10,000 clones, around 96% of which are singletons. This CDR3 has 15 amino acids. The V gene's germline CDR1 is SGHNT and CDR2 YYREEE (reference sequence). V shed 0 bases and J shed 2 bases, with 12 bases lying between them. The origin of this receptor is a young man in good health and a related stem cell transplant donor. The V gene is TRBV5-4, the J gene TRBJ2-7; a weak D match, TRBD2 (5 bases). Sequences were obtained from naive CD8+ T cells sorted from PBMCs. The CDR3 is CASSLGAAATYEQYF. DNA for the CDR3: TGTGCCAGCAGCTTGGGGGCAGCGGCAACCTACGAGCAGTACTTC.